The present T cell receptor beta chain was sequenced within a study of identical twins. Findings and limits, study-wide: Out-of-frame TCR alpha sharing in monozygotic twins exceeded recombination model predictions.

The CDR3 consists of 15 residues. The V and J ends lost 7 bases and 4 bases respectively, with 17 bases between them. Germline CDR1 SGHDT, CDR2 YYEEEE. TCRdb fed the 5' RACE reads into MiXCR, producing one record per CDR3 protein. The sample contains approximately 500,000 distinct CDR3 sequences, roughly 24% of which appear only once. Comment on this clonotype: What it recognizes is unknown.

These data were likewise used in another study, on T cells expressing NK-cell markers. That report notes: Roughly six donors carried dominant NKG2C+ clonotypes that made up roughly 1.0-8% of their CD8+ T cells.

This clonotype was obtained from a woman aged 18-29 years in good health. The genes are TRBV5-6 and TRBJ2-2; tentatively, D is TRBD2 (6 bases). Sequenced sample: CD4+ T cells sorted from blood. The CDR3 DNA reads TGTGCCAGCTACCGGCTAGCGTTGCCCACCGGGGAGCTGTTTTTT. Its translation is CASYRLALPTGELFF. The full variable domain, with the rest looked up from reference TRBV5-6 and TRBJ2-2, is DAGVTQSPTHLIKTRGQQVTLRCSPKSGHDTVSWYQQALGQGPQFIFQYYEEEERQRGNFPDRFSGHQFPNYSSELNVNALLLGDSALYLCASYRLALPTGELFFGEGSRLTVL.